The 26 T cell receptor beta chains listed next were all sequenced from one sample in a study of response to subunit inactivated influenza vaccine. TCRdb re-called the RT-PCR reads with MiXCR, one entry per CDR3 protein. The data hold hundreds of thousands of distinct CDR3 sequences, with around 8% observed a single time. The sequencing used PBMCs from blood, collected roughly 24 months after vaccination. The receptors were sampled from a man aged 45 to 75 who received an inactivated influenza vaccine.

About this clonotype itself: Its ends do not fully match the called genes, so a read error is possible. This rearrangement joins TRBV4-2 to TRBJ2-7; D is possibly TRBD2 (5 bases). The CDR3 runs 13 residues. Germline lookup yields CDR1 LGHNA and CDR2 YNFKEQ. This CDR3 is CAISPGLACEQYF. The CDR3 nucleotides are TGTGCCATCAGCCCCGGGCTAGCCTGCGAGCAGTACTTC.

This clonotype was counted ten times or more. The chain is built from TRBV10-3 and TRBJ2-3; no clear D. Germline CDR1 reads ENHRY; CDR2 reads SYGVKD. Trimming removed 3 bases at V and 4 bases at J, with 20 bases between. The CDR3 is 17 residues long. The CDR3 DNA reads as TGTGCCATCAGTGACAACGTGGGCGTCGCTTGGTCAGATACGCAGTATTTT. It specifies CAISDNVGVAWSDTQYF.

The sample holds a few counts of this clonotype. The chain carries TRBV12-3 or TRBV12-4 and TRBJ2-5; D possibly corresponds to TRBD2 (5 bases). Trimming left V 7 bases short and J 5 bases short, with 17 bases between. The CDR3 is made up of 14 amino acids. CDR3 DNA: TGTGCCAGCAAAAGCCTGGGCCCGGGGGAGACCCAGTACTTC. It is translated as CASKSLGPGETQYF.

This clonotype was observed many times. The chain employs TRBV9 and TRBJ1-2; D gene uncertain. CDR1 and CDR2 (germline): SGDLS, YYNGEE. The CDR3 totals 13 residues. V was pared by 0 bases and J by 2 bases, with 5 bases between. DNA for the CDR3: TGTGCCAGCAGCGTAGCCGGGAACTATGGCTACACCTTC. The encoded protein is CASSVAGNYGYTF.

The chain recombines TRBV7-2 with TRBJ2-7; perhaps D is TRBD1 or TRBD2 (7 bases each). The germline V and J ends were trimmed by 5 bases and 3 bases, with 14 bases remaining between them. The CDR3 has 14 residues. CDR1 and CDR2 (germline): SGHTA, FQGNSA. CDR3 loop: CASSLTRGGYEQYF. The CDR3 bases are TGTGCCAGCAGCCTGACCAGGGGGGGCTACGAGCAGTACTTC.

Here the CDR3 DNA reads TGCGCCAGCAGCACGGGACAGGGGGAAACTGAAGCTTTCTTT. It yields the protein CASSTGQGETEAFF. The rearrangement uses TRBV5-1 and TRBJ1-1; 11 nucleotides line up with TRBD1. Germline V gene lookup returns CDR1 SGHRS and CDR2 YFSETQ. The CDR3 contains 14 residues. V shed 4 bases, J shed 5 bases, and the junction held 4 bases outside the gene matches.

This clonotype turned up a few times. The chain recombines TRBV7-2 with TRBJ2-5; a weak D match, TRBD2 (7 bases). Trimming cost V 4 bases and J 1 base, with 13 bases left between them. Germline V lookup: CDR1 SGHTA, CDR2 FQGNSA. This CDR3 is 15 amino acids long. CDR3 region: CASSYGGAAQETQYF. In nucleotides, the CDR3 is TGTGCCAGCAGCTATGGGGGGGCAGCCCAAGAGACCCAGTACTTC.

This clonotype showed up many times. J is TRBJ2-1 and V is TRBV12-3 or TRBV12-4; 7 bases are shared with TRBD2. The junction had 6 bases not matched to a gene; V was cut back by 3 bases and J by 4 bases. The CDR3 is 15 residues long. CDR3 sequence reads: CASSFIAGSYNEQFF. CDR3 nucleotide sequence: TGTGCCAGCAGTTTCATAGCGGGTAGTTACAATGAGCAGTTCTTC.

The J gene is TRBJ2-4, the V gene TRBV11-2; 8 bases line up with TRBD1. The CDR3 sequence is 17 residues long. With V trimmed by 1 base and J by 1 base, 6 bases remained unmatched. Germline V gives CDR1 SGHAT, CDR2 FQNNGV. In DNA, the CDR3 is TGTGCCAGCAGCTTAGCAGGGGGCTTTGGGGCCAAAAACATTCAGTACTTC. Translation: CASSLAGGFGAKNIQYF.

This clonotype was found many times. The chain has TRBV7-9 and TRBJ2-7; D could derive from TRBD1 or TRBD2 (6 bases each). There are 13 residues in the CDR3. Germline loops: CDR1 SEHNR, CDR2 FQNEAQ (reference sequence). The V end lost 8 bases, the J end lost 0 bases, and 11 bases lay between the germline ends. CDR3 in amino acids: CASGPGASYEQYF. DNA for the CDR3: TGTGCCAGCGGGCCGGGGGCCTCCTACGAGCAGTACTTC.

V and J are TRBV20-1 and TRBJ2-3, with D possibly TRBD1 on 6 matching bases. The CDR3 has 17 residues. The germline V gene encodes CDR1 DFQATT and CDR2 SNEGSKA (reference sequence). The V end was cut by 3 bases, the J end by 2 bases, with 21 bases between. CDR3 in amino acids: CSASVMGAGANTDTQYF. Written as DNA, the CDR3 is TGCAGTGCTAGCGTCATGGGGGCCGGCGCTAACACAGATACGCAGTATTTT.

The chain links TRBV18 to TRBJ1-3; D call uncertain. The CDR3 loop spans 15 amino acids. V shed 3 bases and J shed 0 bases, with 9 bases lying between them. Per germline, CDR1 KGHSH and CDR2 LQKENI. Here the CDR3 DNA reads TGTGCCAGCTCACCTAGCCGGGACTCTGGAAACACCATATATTTT. Translating it yields CASSPSRDSGNTIYF.

CDR3 bases: TGTGCCAGCAGCCATACAAGCGGGACAGCGGGAAATGAGCAGTTCTTC. It codes for CASSHTSGTAGNEQFF. The chain joins TRBV3-1 to TRBJ2-1, with D possibly being TRBD1 or TRBD2 (7 bases each). The CDR3 runs to 16 residues. Germline V gives CDR1 LGHDT, CDR2 YNNKEL (reference sequence). Trimming left V 3 bases short and J 7 bases short, with 19 bases between.

CDR3 sequence reads: CASSLPDRVTASAPYEQYF. For the CDR3, the DNA is TGTGCCAGCAGCCTACCGGACAGGGTAACGGCTAGCGCTCCCTACGAGCAGTACTTC. The chain recombines TRBV7-6 with TRBJ2-7; 8 nucleotides agree with TRBD1. Germline V gives CDR1 SGHVS, CDR2 FNYEAQ. Trimming took 5 bases from V and 2 from J; bases not matched to a gene: 20. CDR3 size: 19 residues.

In this sample, this clonotype turned up a few times. For the CDR3, the DNA is TGTGCCAGCAGTTTCGTTGGGGACACCGAGCAGTACTTC. Its protein is CASSFVGDTEQYF. The chain carries TRBV12-3 or TRBV12-4 and TRBJ2-7, with D perhaps TRBD1 (6 bases). V was shortened by 3 bases and J by 6 bases, with 12 bases between the two germline ends. This CDR3 spans 13 amino acids.

The V gene is TRBV6-2 or TRBV6-3, the J gene TRBJ2-2, with 9 bases fitting TRBD2. The germline V gene has CDR1 MNHEY and CDR2 SVGEGT. The CDR3 is 16 residues long. V trimming: 6 bases; J trimming: 5 bases; junction bases outside the gene matches: 10. CDR3 DNA: TGTGCCAGCAGCCCAACTAGCGGGCGTTATACCGGGGAGCTGTTTTTT. It specifies CASSPTSGRYTGELFF.

This clonotype showed up many times. The gene calls are TRBV12-3 or TRBV12-4 and TRBJ2-7; perhaps D is TRBD1 or TRBD2 (5 bases each). V was shortened by 0 bases and J by 5 bases, with 14 bases between the two germline ends. The CDR3 runs to 15 residues. In DNA form, the CDR3 reads TGTGCCAGCAGTTTAGCGGGGGAGATGTTTAACGAGCAGTACTTC. Translating gives CASSLAGEMFNEQYF.

This clonotype came up many times. The V gene is TRBV5-1, the J gene TRBJ2-5; TRBD1 matches at 8 bases. Germline-derived CDR1 and CDR2 are SGHRS and YFSETQ. J gave up 5 bases and V 4 bases, and 7 bases lay outside the gene matches. CDR3 length: 14 amino acids. CDR3 DNA sequence: TGCGCCAGCAGCAACACAGGGGGGTCGGAGACCCAGTACTTC. It translates to CASSNTGGSETQYF.

The V and J genes are TRBV5-1 and TRBJ2-3; either TRBD1 or TRBD2 may fit D (5 bases each). The V gene's germline CDR1 is SGHRS and CDR2 YFSETQ. V was cut by 0 bases and J by 2 bases, with 19 bases left in between. This CDR3 has 18 amino acids. The CDR3 protein is CASSLAGMTVLPTDTQYF. As DNA, the CDR3 is TGCGCCAGCAGCTTGGCGGGGATGACAGTGCTTCCCACAGATACGCAGTATTTT.

This clonotype was picked up a small number of times. V usage is TRBV5-6 and J usage is TRBJ1-2; no firm D call. The V and J ends lost 2 bases and 6 bases respectively, with 14 bases between them. The CDR3 is 14 residues long. Germline V gene lookup returns CDR1 SGHDT and CDR2 YYEEEE. The CDR3 nucleotides are TGTGCCAGCAGCTTCGGCGGAGCAGTAAATGGCTACACCTTC. Its protein product is CASSFGGAVNGYTF.

V and J are TRBV19 and TRBJ2-2; D not resolved. The CDR3 covers 13 residues. Germline CDR1 and CDR2: LNHDA and SQIVND (reference sequence). The V end lost 6 bases, the J end lost 5 bases, and 10 bases lay between the germline ends. For the CDR3, the DNA is TGTGCCAGTAGCCCCACCCAAACCGGGGAGCTGTTTTTT. Protein product: CASSPTQTGELFF.

This clonotype showed up just a few times. J is TRBJ2-1 and V is TRBV6-2 or TRBV6-3; 8 bases map to TRBD2. The V segment lost 0 bases and the J segment 0 bases; nucleotides outside the gene matches: 13. CDR1 is MNHEY and CDR2 is SVGEGT in the germline V gene. This CDR3 has 20 amino acids. The CDR3 coding sequence is TGTGCCAGCAGTTACTCGCCTTGGGCGGGGGGCCGAAGCTCCTACAATGAGCAGTTCTTC. Encoded protein: CASSYSPWAGGRSSYNEQFF.

V gene TRBV5-4 combines with J gene TRBJ2-7; 14 bases are a match to TRBD2. The CDR3 extends over 17 amino acids. Germline-derived CDR1 and CDR2 are SGHNT and YYREEE (reference sequence). V dropped 4 bases and J dropped 6; count of bases not matched to a gene: 12. CDR3 amino acids: CASSPGGTSGSGGEQYF. The CDR3 DNA reads TGTGCCAGCAGCCCTGGTGGGACTAGCGGGAGTGGTGGCGAGCAGTACTTC.

This clonotype was detected ten times or more. The genes are TRBV29-1 and TRBJ2-5; 7 bases match TRBD1. CDR1 and CDR2 from the germline V gene are SQVTM and ANQGSEA. This CDR3 contains 13 residues. V lost 2 bases and J lost 5; bases outside the gene matches: 5. CDR3: CSVERGPGETQYF. In DNA, the CDR3 is TGCAGCGTTGAAAGGGGGCCGGGTGAGACCCAGTACTTC.

This clonotype was detected a few times. The genes are TRBV5-1 and TRBJ1-1; D is perhaps TRBD1 (6 bases). The CDR3 totals 15 residues. Deletions cut 0 bases from V and 5 bases from J, with 14 bases between. CDR1 SGHRS and CDR2 YFSETQ come from the germline V gene. Written as DNA, the CDR3 is TGCGCCAGCAGCTTGGCCCTGGGGGCGCGGACTGAAGCTTTCTTT. Translating gives CASSLALGARTEAFF.

The chain is built from TRBV5-1 and TRBJ2-3; D not certain. Germline V gene data show CDR1 as SGHRS and CDR2 as YFSETQ. V lost 2 bases and J lost 4, with 20 bases in between. This CDR3 spans 17 amino acids. The CDR3: CASSFGFGSASSDTQYF. DNA for the CDR3: TGCGCCAGCAGCTTCGGGTTTGGTTCCGCTTCATCAGATACGCAGTATTTT.